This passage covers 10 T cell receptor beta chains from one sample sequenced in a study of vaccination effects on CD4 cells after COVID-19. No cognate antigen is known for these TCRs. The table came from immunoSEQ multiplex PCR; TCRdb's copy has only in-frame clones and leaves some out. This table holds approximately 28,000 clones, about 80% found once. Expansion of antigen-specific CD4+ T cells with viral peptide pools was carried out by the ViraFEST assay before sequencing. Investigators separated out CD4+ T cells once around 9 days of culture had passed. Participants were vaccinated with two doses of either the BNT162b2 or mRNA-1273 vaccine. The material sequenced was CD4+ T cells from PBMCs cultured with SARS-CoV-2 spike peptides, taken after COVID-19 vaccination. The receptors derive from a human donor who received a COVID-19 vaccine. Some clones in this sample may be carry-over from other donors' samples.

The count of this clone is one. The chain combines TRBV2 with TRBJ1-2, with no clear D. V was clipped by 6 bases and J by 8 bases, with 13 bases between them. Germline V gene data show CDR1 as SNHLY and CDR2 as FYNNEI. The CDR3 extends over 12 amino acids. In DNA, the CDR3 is TGTGCCAGCAGCTTTACGGTTGAGGGCTACACCTTC. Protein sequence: CASSFTVEGYTF.

CDR3 residues: CASRLDGNSGNTIYF. CDR3 sequence (DNA): TGTGCCAGCAGACTAGACGGGAACTCTGGAAACACCATATATTTT. This chain joins TRBV6-6 and TRBJ1-3; D call uncertain. V lost 6 bases, J lost 0 bases, and 12 bases lay in between. There are 15 residues in the CDR3. CDR1 MNHNY and CDR2 SVGAGI come from the germline V gene (reference sequence).

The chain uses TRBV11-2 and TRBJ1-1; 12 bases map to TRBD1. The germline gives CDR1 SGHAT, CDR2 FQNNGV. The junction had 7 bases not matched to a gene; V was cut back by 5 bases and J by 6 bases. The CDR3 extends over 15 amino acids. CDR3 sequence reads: CASSQGTGGYAEAFF. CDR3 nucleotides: TGTGCCAGCAGCCAAGGGACAGGGGGCTATGCTGAAGCTTTCTTT.

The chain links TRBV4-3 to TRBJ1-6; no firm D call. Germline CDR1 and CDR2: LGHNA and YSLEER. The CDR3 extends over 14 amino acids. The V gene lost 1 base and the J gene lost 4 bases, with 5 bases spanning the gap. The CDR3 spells CASSQGRYNSPLHF. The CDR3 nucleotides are TGCGCCAGCAGCCAAGGACGGTATAATTCACCCCTCCACTTT.

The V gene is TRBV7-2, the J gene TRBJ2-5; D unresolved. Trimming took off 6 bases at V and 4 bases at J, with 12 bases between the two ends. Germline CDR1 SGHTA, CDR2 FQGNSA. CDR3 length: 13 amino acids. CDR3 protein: CASSSQRRETQYF. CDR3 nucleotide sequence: TGTGCCAGCAGTTCGCAGAGAAGAGAGACCCAGTACTTC.

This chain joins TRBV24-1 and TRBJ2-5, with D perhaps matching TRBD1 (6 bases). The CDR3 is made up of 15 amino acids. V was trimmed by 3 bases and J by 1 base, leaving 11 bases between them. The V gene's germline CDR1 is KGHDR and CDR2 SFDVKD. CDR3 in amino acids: CATSDSRGTQETQYF. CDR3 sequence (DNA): TGTGCCACCAGTGATAGCAGGGGAACCCAAGAGACCCAGTACTTC.

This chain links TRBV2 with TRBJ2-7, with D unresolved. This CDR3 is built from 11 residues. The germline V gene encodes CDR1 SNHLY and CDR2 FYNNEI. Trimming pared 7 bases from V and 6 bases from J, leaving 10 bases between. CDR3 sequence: CASKASFEQYV. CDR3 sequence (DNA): TGTGCCAGCAAGGCTAGTTTCGAGCAGTACGTC.

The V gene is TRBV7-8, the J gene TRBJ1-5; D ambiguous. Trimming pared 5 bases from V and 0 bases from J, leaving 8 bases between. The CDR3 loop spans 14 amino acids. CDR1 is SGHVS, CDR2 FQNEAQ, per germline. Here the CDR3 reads CASSRVDSNQPQHF. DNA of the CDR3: TGTGCCAGCAGCCGGGTTGATAGCAATCAGCCCCAGCATTTT.

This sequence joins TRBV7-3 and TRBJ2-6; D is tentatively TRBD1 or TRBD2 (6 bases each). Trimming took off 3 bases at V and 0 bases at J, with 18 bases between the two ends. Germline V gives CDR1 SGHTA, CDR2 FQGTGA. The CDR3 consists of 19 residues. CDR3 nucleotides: TGTGCCAGCAGCTTCCCGTCCGGGGGCAGCCTCTCTGGGGCCAACGTCCTGACTTTC. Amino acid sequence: CASSFPSGGSLSGANVLTF.

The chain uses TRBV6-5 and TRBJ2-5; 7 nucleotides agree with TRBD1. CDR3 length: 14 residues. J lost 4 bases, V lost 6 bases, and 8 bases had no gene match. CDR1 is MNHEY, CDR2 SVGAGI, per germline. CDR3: CASSTGQFPETQYF. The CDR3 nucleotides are TGTGCCAGCAGCACGGGACAGTTTCCAGAGACCCAGTACTTC.